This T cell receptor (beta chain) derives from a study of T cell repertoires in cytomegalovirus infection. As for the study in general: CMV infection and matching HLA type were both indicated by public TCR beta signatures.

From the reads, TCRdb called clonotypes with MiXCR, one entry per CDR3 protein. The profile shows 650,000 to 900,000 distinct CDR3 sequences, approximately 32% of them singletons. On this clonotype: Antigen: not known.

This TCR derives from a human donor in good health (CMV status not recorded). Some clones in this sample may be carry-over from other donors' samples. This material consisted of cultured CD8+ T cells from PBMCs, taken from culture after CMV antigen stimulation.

As DNA, the CDR3 is TGTGCCAGTAGCCTAGCGGGGCCGTACACAGATACGCAGTATTTT. Amino acids: CASSLAGPYTDTQYF. The chain couples TRBV19 to TRBJ2-3; TRBD2 agrees at 9 bases. V trimming: 6 bases; J trimming: 2 bases; junction bases outside the gene matches: 6. CDR1 is LNHDA, CDR2 SQIVND, per germline (reference sequence). The CDR3 runs 15 residues.